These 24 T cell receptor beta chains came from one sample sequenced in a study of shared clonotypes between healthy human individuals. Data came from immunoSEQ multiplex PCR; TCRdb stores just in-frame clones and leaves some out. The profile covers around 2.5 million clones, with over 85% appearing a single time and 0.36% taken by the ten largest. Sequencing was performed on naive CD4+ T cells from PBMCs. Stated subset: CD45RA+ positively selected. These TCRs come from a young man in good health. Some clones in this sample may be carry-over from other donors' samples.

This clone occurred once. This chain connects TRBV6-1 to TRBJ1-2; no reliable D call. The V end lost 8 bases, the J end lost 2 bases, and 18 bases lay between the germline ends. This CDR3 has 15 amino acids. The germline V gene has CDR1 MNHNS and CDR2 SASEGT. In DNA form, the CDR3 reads TGTGCCAGCGCTCCCCCGGGAGAAGGGAACTATGGCTACACCTTC. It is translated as CASAPPGEGNYGYTF.

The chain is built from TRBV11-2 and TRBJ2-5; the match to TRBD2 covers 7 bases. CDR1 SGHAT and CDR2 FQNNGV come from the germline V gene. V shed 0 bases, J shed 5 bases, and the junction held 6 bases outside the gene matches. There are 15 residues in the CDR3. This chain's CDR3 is CASSLEQGGWETQYF. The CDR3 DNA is TGTGCCAGCAGCTTAGAGCAGGGAGGGTGGGAGACCCAGTACTTC.

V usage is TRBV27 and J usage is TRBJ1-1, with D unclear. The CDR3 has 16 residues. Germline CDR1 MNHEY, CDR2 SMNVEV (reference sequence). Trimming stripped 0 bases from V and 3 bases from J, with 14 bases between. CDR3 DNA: TGTGCCAGCAGTTTATCGTTGGTCAGATCCCACACTGAAGCTTTCTTT. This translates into CASSLSLVRSHTEAFF.

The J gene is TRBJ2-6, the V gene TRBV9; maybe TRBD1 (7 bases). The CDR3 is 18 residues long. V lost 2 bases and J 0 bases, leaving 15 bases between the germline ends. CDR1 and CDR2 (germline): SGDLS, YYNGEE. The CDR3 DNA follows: TGTGCCAGCAGCGTCCGCGGGACAGCCTTCTCTGGGGCCAACGTCCTGACTTTC. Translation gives CASSVRGTAFSGANVLTF.

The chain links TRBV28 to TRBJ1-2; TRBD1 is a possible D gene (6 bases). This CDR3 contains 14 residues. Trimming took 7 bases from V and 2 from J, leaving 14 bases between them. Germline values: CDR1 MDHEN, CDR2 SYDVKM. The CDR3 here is CASTPRDTNYGYTF. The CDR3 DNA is TGTGCCAGCACCCCCCGGGACACAAACTATGGCTACACCTTC.

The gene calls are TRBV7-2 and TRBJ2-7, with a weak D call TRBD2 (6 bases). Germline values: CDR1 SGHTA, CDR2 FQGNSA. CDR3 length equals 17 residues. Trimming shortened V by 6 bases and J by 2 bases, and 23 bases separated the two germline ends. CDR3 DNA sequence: TGTGCCAGCAGGCCTAGGGGCCTATACGGGAGCCCCTACGAGCAGTACTTC. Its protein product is CASRPRGLYGSPYEQYF.

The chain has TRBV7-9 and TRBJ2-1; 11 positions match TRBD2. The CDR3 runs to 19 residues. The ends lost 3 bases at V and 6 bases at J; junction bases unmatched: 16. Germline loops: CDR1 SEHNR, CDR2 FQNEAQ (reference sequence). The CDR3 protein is CASSLLKGLGLAGPNEQFF. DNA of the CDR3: TGTGCCAGCAGCTTGTTGAAAGGGCTCGGACTAGCGGGCCCCAATGAGCAGTTCTTC.

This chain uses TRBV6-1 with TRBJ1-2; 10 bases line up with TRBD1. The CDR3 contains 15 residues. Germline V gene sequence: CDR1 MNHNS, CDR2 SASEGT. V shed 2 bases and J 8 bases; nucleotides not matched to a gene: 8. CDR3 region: CASSERDRGLGGYTF. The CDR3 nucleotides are TGTGCCAGCAGTGAAAGAGACAGGGGGCTCGGGGGCTACACCTTC.

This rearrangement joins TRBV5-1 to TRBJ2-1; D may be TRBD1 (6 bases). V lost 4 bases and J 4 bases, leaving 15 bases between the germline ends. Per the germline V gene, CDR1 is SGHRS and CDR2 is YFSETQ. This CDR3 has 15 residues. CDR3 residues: CASSPQGTGYNEQFF. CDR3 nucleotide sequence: TGCGCCAGCAGCCCACAGGGTACTGGATACAATGAGCAGTTCTTC. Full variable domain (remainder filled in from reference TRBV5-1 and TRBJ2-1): KAGVTQTPRYLIKTRGQQVTLSCSPISGHRSVSWYQQTPGQGLQFLFEYFSETQRNKGNFPGRFSGRQFSNSRSEMNVSTLELGDSALYLCASSPQGTGYNEQFFGPGTRLTVL.

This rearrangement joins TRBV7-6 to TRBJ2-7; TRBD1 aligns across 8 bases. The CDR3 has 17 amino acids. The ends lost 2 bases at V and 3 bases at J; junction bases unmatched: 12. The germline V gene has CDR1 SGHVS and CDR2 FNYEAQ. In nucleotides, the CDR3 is TGTGCCAGCAGCTTAAGCCCACCTCGGACAGGGTTCTACGAGCAGTACTTC. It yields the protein CASSLSPPRTGFYEQYF. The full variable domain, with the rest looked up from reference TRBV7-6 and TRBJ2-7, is GAGVSQSPRYKVTKRGQDVALRCDPISGHVSLYWYRQALGQGPEFLTYFNYEAQQDKSGLPNDRFSAERPEGSISTLTIQRTEQRDSAMYRCASSLSPPRTGFYEQYFGPGTRLTVT.

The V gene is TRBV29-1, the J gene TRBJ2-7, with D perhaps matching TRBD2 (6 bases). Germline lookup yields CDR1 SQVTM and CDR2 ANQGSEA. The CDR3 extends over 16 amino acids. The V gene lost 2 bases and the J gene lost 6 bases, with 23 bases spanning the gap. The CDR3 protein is CSVERSLGGRVGEQYF. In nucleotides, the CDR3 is TGCAGCGTTGAACGGTCGCTGGGAGGAAGAGTGGGCGAGCAGTACTTC.

The DNA of the CDR3 is TGTGCCAGCTCATCAGACGGGCCCCCCAGAGCGTCCGGGGAGCTGTTTTTT. This encodes CASSSDGPPRASGELFF. The V and J genes are TRBV28 and TRBJ2-2; D is undetermined. The V gene lost 8 bases and the J gene lost 6 bases, with 25 bases spanning the gap. The CDR3 is made up of 17 amino acids. CDR1 is MDHEN, CDR2 SYDVKM, per germline.

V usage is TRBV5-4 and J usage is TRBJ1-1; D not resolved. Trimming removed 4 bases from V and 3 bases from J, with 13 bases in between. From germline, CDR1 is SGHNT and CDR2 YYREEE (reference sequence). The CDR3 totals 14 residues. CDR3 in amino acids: CASSKSQTHTEAFF. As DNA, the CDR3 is TGTGCCAGCAGCAAGAGTCAGACCCACACTGAAGCTTTCTTT.

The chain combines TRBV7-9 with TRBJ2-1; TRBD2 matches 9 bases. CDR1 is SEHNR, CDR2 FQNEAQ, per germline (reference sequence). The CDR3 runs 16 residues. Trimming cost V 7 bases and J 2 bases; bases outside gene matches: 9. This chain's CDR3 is CASTAGAGGPYNEQFF. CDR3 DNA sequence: TGTGCCAGCACCGCCGGGGCGGGAGGGCCCTACAATGAGCAGTTCTTC.

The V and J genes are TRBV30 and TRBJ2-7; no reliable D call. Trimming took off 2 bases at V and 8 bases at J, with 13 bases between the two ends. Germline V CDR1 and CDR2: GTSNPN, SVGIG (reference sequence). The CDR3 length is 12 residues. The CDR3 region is CAWSPPRHQQYF. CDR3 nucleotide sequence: TGTGCCTGGAGTCCCCCTCGACACCAGCAGTACTTC.

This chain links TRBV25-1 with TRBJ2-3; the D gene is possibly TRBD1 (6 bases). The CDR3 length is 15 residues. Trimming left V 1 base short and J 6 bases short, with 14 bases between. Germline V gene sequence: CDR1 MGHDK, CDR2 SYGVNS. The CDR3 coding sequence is TGTGCCAGCAGTGAATTTGATTTCCAGGGGGATACGCAGTATTTT. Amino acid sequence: CASSEFDFQGDTQYF.

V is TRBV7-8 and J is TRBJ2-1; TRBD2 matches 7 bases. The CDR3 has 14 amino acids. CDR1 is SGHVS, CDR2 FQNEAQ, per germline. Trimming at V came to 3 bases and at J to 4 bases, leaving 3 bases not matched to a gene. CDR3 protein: CASSFRDYYNEQFF. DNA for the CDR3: TGTGCCAGCAGCTTCAGGGACTATTACAATGAGCAGTTCTTC. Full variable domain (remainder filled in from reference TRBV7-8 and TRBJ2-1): GAGVSQSPRYKVAKRGQDVALRCDPISGHVSLFWYQQALGQGPEFLTYFQNEAQLDKSGLPSDRFFAERPEGSVSTLKIQRTQQEDSAVYLCASSFRDYYNEQFFGPGTRLTVL.

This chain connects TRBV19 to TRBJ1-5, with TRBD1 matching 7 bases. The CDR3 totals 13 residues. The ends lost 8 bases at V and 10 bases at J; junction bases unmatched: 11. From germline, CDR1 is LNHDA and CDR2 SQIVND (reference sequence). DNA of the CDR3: TGTGCCAGTGCCACAGGGGCACGAGGACCCCAGCATTTT. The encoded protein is CASATGARGPQHF. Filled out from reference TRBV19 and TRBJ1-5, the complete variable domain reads DGGITQSPKYLFRKEGQNVTLSCEQNLNHDAMYWYRQDPGQGLRLIYYSQIVNDFQKGDIAEGYSVSREKKESFPLTVTSAQKNPTAFYLCASATGARGPQHFGDGTRLSIL.

This CDR3 reads CASSYAWGDFQETQYF. For the CDR3, the DNA is TGTGCCAGCAGTTATGCGTGGGGAGACTTCCAAGAGACCCAGTACTTC. The chain joins TRBV6-6 to TRBJ2-5; possible D gene TRBD2, 5 bases. CDR3 length: 16 residues. V was clipped by 3 bases and J by 1 base, with 15 bases between them. Per the germline V gene, CDR1 is MNHNY and CDR2 is SVGAGI (reference sequence).

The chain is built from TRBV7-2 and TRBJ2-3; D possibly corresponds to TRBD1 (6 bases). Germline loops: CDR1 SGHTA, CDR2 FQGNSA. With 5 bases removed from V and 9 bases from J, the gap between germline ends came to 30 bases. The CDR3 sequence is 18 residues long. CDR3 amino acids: CASSVLQGRRALRGTQYF. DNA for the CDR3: TGTGCCAGCAGCGTGCTCCAGGGCCGCAGGGCCCTAAGGGGGACGCAGTATTTT.

CDR3 loop: CASSELTGSASETQYF. For the CDR3, the DNA is TGTGCCAGCAGTGAGCTTACAGGTTCGGCATCTGAGACCCAGTACTTC. V is TRBV6-1 and J is TRBJ2-5; D possibly corresponds to TRBD1 (5 bases). V shed 3 bases and J shed 5 bases, with 19 bases lying between them. Germline loops: CDR1 MNHNS, CDR2 SASEGT. This CDR3 is built from 16 residues.

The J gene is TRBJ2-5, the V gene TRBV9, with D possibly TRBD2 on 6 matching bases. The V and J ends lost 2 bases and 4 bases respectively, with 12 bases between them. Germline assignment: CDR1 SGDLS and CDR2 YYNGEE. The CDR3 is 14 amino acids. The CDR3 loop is CASSVSSRGETQYF. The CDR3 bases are TGTGCCAGCAGCGTCTCCTCGCGGGGAGAGACCCAGTACTTC.

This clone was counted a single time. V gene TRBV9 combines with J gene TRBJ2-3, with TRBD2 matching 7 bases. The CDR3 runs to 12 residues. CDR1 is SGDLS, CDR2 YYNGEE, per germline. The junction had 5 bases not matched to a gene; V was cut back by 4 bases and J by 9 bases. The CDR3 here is CASSPRDYTQYF. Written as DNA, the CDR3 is TGTGCCAGCAGCCCCCGGGACTACACGCAGTATTTT.

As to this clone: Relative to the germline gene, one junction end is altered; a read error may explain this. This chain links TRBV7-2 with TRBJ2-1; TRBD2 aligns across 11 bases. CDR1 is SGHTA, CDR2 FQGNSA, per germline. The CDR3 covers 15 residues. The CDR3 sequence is CASSIAGGSYNEQFF. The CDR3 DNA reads TGTGCCAGCAGCATAGCGGGGGGGTCCTACAATGAGCAGTTCTTC.